This entry lists 14 T cell receptor beta chains sequenced from one sample in a study of blood T cell repertoires in COVID-19. Method: immunoSEQ multiplex PCR; TCRdb's copy keeps in-frame clones and lacks some. Among a few hundred thousand clones, approximately 86% were seen once, and the ten largest hold about 0.65%. What was sequenced was peripheral blood. The receptors derive from a human donor in a cohort sampled during active COVID-19.

This chain joins TRBV7-9 and TRBJ1-5, with D uncertain. The V gene's germline CDR1 is SEHNR and CDR2 FQNEAQ (reference sequence). CDR3 size: 14 residues. V gave up 3 bases and J gave up 2 bases, with 8 bases separating them. The CDR3 protein is CASSFAGGNQPQHF. The CDR3 coding sequence is TGTGCCAGCAGCTTCGCGGGCGGCAATCAGCCCCAGCATTTT. Full variable domain (remainder filled in from reference TRBV7-9 and TRBJ1-5): DTGVSQNPRHKITKRGQNVTFRCDPISEHNRLYWYRQTLGQGPEFLTYFQNEAQLEKSRLLSDRFSAERPKGSFSTLEIQRTEQGDSAMYLCASSFAGGNQPQHFGDGTRLSIL.

The rearrangement joins TRBV5-1 to TRBJ1-1; D is unresolved. The V gene's germline CDR1 is SGHRS and CDR2 YFSETQ. The CDR3 covers 13 residues. CDR3 DNA sequence: TGCGCATCCCGGGAGGGATTGAAAGCTGAAGCTTTCTTT. It yields the protein CASREGLKAEAFF.

The chain uses TRBV28 and TRBJ2-5; 10 nucleotides match TRBD1. CDR1 is MDHEN and CDR2 is SYDVKM in the germline V gene. This CDR3 has 16 residues. V gave up 6 bases and J gave up 4 bases; unmatched junction bases: 11. The CDR3 reads CASRNTGQGVRETQYF. CDR3 DNA: TGTGCCAGCAGAAATACCGGACAGGGGGTACGAGAGACCCAGTACTTC.

A few counts support this clone. The gene calls are TRBV14 and TRBJ1-3; D unresolved. V lost 4 bases and J lost 0, with 10 bases in between. Germline CDR1 and CDR2: SGHDN and FVKESK. The CDR3 is made up of 15 amino acids. The CDR3 DNA reads as TGTGCCAGCAGCCCAAGTGGTAGCTCTGGAAACACCATATATTTT. Its translation: CASSPSGSSGNTIYF. Using reference TRBV14 and TRBJ1-3 for the parts outside the CDR3, the full variable domain is EAGVTQFPSHSVIEKGQTVTLRCDPISGHDNLYWYRRVMGKEIKFLLHFVKESKQDESGMPNNRFLAERTGGTYSTLKVQPAELEDSGVYFCASSPSGSSGNTIYFGEGSWLTVV.

The chain employs TRBV4-3 and TRBJ1-1, with TRBD1 identical over 7 bases. The ends lost 1 base at V and 6 bases at J; junction bases unmatched: 17. The CDR3 runs to 18 residues. The V gene's germline CDR1 is LGHNA and CDR2 YSLEER. Here the CDR3 reads CASSQVIIISGGRSEAFF. The CDR3 bases are TGCGCCAGCAGCCAAGTCATTATAATTTCAGGGGGAAGGTCTGAAGCTTTCTTT.

The chain combines TRBV15 with TRBJ2-7, with 7 positions matching TRBD1. CDR1 and CDR2 (germline): LNHNV, YYDKDF (reference sequence). J lost 2 bases, V lost 1 base, and 5 bases had no gene match. CDR3 length: 15 residues. The CDR3 bases are TGTGCCACCAGCAGAGCCTCAGGGGGTACCTACGAGCAGTACTTC. The encoded protein is CATSRASGGTYEQYF.

A note on this clone: The junction departs from the called germline gene at one end, perhaps through a read error. The rearrangement uses TRBV4-1 and TRBJ1-2; TRBD1 matches 11 bases. There are 17 residues in the CDR3. Germline-derived CDR1 and CDR2 are MGHRA and YSYEKL. The CDR3 is CASSHSGTGGTKYGYTF. CDR3 nucleotides: TGCGCCAGCAGCCATTCCGGGACAGGGGGGACTAAGTATGGCTACACCTTC.

V is TRBV6-4 and J is TRBJ2-1, with 9 bases lining up with TRBD2. This CDR3 comprises 13 residues. V trimming: 4 bases; J trimming: 9 bases; junction bases outside the gene matches: 4. Per germline, CDR1 MRHNA and CDR2 SNTAGT. The DNA of the CDR3 is TGTGCCAGCAGTGCCTCTAGCGGGACTGAGCAGTTCTTC. As protein: CASSASSGTEQFF.

The chain links TRBV3-1 (or the pseudogene TRBV3-2) to TRBJ2-3, with 10 bases fitting TRBD2. The CDR3 is 16 residues long. The ends lost 3 bases at V and 6 bases at J; junction bases unmatched: 9. CDR1 LGHDT and CDR2 YNNKEL come from the germline V gene (reference sequence). CDR3 sequence (DNA): TGTGCCAGCAGCCATAGGGGACTAGCGTCAGGGGATACGCAGTATTTT. Protein sequence: CASSHRGLASGDTQYF.

Here the CDR3 reads CASSYFLVYGYTF. CDR3 DNA: TGTGCCAGCAGTTACTTTCTAGTCTATGGCTACACCTTC. The V and J genes are TRBV6-2 or TRBV6-3 and TRBJ1-2; D ambiguous. This CDR3 contains 13 residues. Germline CDR1 and CDR2: MNHEY and SVGEGT. Trimming took 1 base from V and 4 from J, leaving 7 bases between them.

The chain is built from TRBV19 and TRBJ2-7; 7 positions agree with TRBD2. The CDR3 has 15 amino acids. Trimming at V came to 3 bases and at J to 0 bases, leaving 5 bases not matched to a gene. The germline CDR1 and CDR2 sequences are LNHDA and SQIVND (reference sequence). The CDR3 sequence: CASSIREGNSYEQYF. Written as DNA, the CDR3 is TGTGCCAGTAGTATCAGGGAGGGCAACTCCTACGAGCAGTACTTC.

The chain links TRBV27 to TRBJ2-3; 8 bases are shared with TRBD1. Germline assignment: CDR1 MNHEY and CDR2 SMNVEV (reference sequence). This CDR3 has 15 amino acids. J gave up 2 bases and V 5 bases, and 6 bases lay outside the gene matches. This CDR3 reads CASSIRDRYTDTQYF. CDR3 nucleotides: TGTGCCAGCAGTATCCGGGACAGGTACACAGATACGCAGTATTTT.

The chain couples TRBV2 to TRBJ2-3, with D maybe TRBD1 (5 bases). CDR1 is SNHLY and CDR2 is FYNNEI in the germline V gene. Trimming shortened V by 0 bases and J by 4 bases, and 8 bases separated the two germline ends. The CDR3 has 14 amino acids. This chain's CDR3 is CASSEALQADTQYF. DNA of the CDR3: TGTGCCAGCAGTGAAGCCCTACAGGCAGATACGCAGTATTTT.

V gene TRBV5-6 combines with J gene TRBJ1-1; a possible D gene is TRBD1 (5 bases). Between the trimmed V and J ends, which lost 6 bases and 5 bases, there was a span of 17 bases. The CDR3 totals 14 residues. Germline CDR1 is SGHDT and CDR2 is YYEEEE. CDR3 DNA sequence: TGTGCCAGCACCGGATTTTGGGGGGAAACTGAAGCTTTCTTT. It encodes CASTGFWGETEAFF.